A selection of T cell receptor beta chains follows, all from one sample in a study of blood T cell repertoires in COVID-19. Data came from immunoSEQ multiplex PCR; TCRdb stores just in-frame clones and leaves some out. This table has some 250,000 clones, approximately 87% appearing once. The sequencing sample was made of peripheral blood. The receptor set was obtained from a woman aged 30 to 39 with COVID-19, enrolled during active disease. Each CDR3 is given with its conserved first and last residue. The D gene is left open where the match is weak. Where a row states a size, it is once, few, many or the class of an expanded clone; other rows omit it.

J gene: TRBJ2-7
clone size: -
D gene: TRBD1
V gene: TRBV28
CDR3 protein: CASSLSGTGAYEQYF
CDR3 DNA: TGTGCCAGCAGTTTATCCGGGACAGGCGCCTACGAGCAGTACTTC

J gene: TRBJ1-2
clone size: -
D gene: TRBD1
V gene: TRBV5-1
CDR3 protein: CASSLVGQDFNYGYTF
CDR3 DNA: TGCGCCAGCAGCTTGGTCGGACAGGATTTTAACTATGGCTACACCTTC

J gene: TRBJ2-5
clone size: -
D gene: TRBD2
V gene: TRBV7-9
CDR3 protein: CASSPWGGTETQYF
CDR3 DNA: TGTGCCAGCAGCCCCTGGGGGGGAACCGAGACCCAGTACTTC

J gene: TRBJ2-1
clone size: once
D gene: TRBD1
V gene: TRBV15
CDR3 protein: CATSRPTRDSQFF
CDR3 DNA: TGTGCCACCAGCAGACCCACCCGGGACAGTCAGTTCTTC

J gene: TRBJ1-6
clone size: few
D gene: -
V gene: TRBV18
CDR3 protein: CASSLDSENSPLHF
CDR3 DNA: TGTGCCAGCTCACTTGACAGTGAGAATTCACCCCTCCACTTT

J gene: TRBJ2-7
clone size: few
D gene: TRBD2
V gene: TRBV4-1
CDR3 protein: CASSQDRASGPYEQYF
CDR3 DNA: TGCGCCAGCAGCCAAGATAGAGCTAGCGGGCCCTACGAGCAGTACTTC

J gene: TRBJ1-3
clone size: -
D gene: -
V gene: TRBV27
CDR3 protein: CASSLLGSSGNTIYF
CDR3 DNA: TGTGCCAGCAGTTTATTAGGGAGCTCTGGAAACACCATATATTTT

J gene: TRBJ2-1
clone size: once
D gene: TRBD1
V gene: TRBV30
CDR3 protein: CAWSAGTGRGNEQFF
CDR3 DNA: TGTGCCTGGAGTGCCGGGACAGGGAGGGGTAATGAGCAGTTCTTC

J gene: TRBJ1-4
clone size: few
D gene: TRBD1
V gene: TRBV6-1
CDR3 protein: CASSEIGGWGSNEKLFF
CDR3 DNA: TGTGCCAGCAGTGAAATAGGGGGCTGGGGGTCTAATGAAAAACTGTTTTTT

J gene: TRBJ2-1
clone size: -
D gene: -
V gene: TRBV9
CDR3 protein: CASSSRDQDYNEQFF
CDR3 DNA: TGTGCCAGCAGCTCACGGGATCAAGACTACAATGAGCAGTTCTTC

J gene: TRBJ2-7
clone size: -
D gene: TRBD2
V gene: TRBV5-6
CDR3 protein: CASSFRLAGIYEQYF
CDR3 DNA: TGTGCCAGCAGCTTTCGACTAGCGGGGATCTACGAGCAGTACTTC

J gene: TRBJ1-6
clone size: -
D gene: -
V gene: TRBV5-1
CDR3 protein: CASSSVGLMTYNSPLHF
CDR3 DNA: TGCGCCAGCAGCTCCGTCGGGTTAATGACCTATAATTCACCCCTCCACTTT

J gene: TRBJ1-1
clone size: -
D gene: -
V gene: TRBV2
CDR3 protein: CASIPDRNTEAFF
CDR3 DNA: TGTGCCAGCATTCCGGACAGGAACACTGAAGCTTTCTTT

J gene: TRBJ2-3
clone size: -
D gene: -
V gene: TRBV18
CDR3 protein: CASSPPSNTDTQYF
CDR3 DNA: TGTGCCAGCTCACCACCTTCCAACACAGATACGCAGTATTTT

J gene: TRBJ1-2
clone size: -
D gene: -
V gene: TRBV30
CDR3 protein: CAWSTLHGYTF
CDR3 DNA: TGTGCCTGGAGTACATTGCATGGCTACACCTTC

J gene: TRBJ2-5
clone size: -
D gene: -
V gene: TRBV6-2/TRBV6-3
CDR3 protein: CASSYRAGEPWETQYF
CDR3 DNA: TGTGCCAGCAGTTACAGGGCAGGGGAACCCTGGGAGACCCAGTACTTC

J gene: TRBJ2-4
clone size: -
D gene: -
V gene: TRBV19
CDR3 protein: CASSIVRGLTKNIQYF
CDR3 DNA: TGTGCCAGTAGTATAGTTCGGGGACTGACCAAAAACATTCAGTACTTC

J gene: TRBJ2-7
clone size: -
D gene: -
V gene: TRBV18
CDR3 protein: CASSPTRNLYEQYF
CDR3 DNA: TGTGCCAGCTCACCGACTAGAAACTTGTACGAGCAGTACTTC

J gene: TRBJ2-3
clone size: -
D gene: -
V gene: TRBV7-8
CDR3 protein: CASSFRTDPTDTQYF
CDR3 DNA: TGTGCCAGCAGCTTCAGGACAGACCCCACAGATACGCAGTATTTT

J gene: TRBJ2-2
clone size: -
D gene: -
V gene: TRBV7-9
CDR3 protein: CASSSGSTGELFF
CDR3 DNA: TGTGCCAGCAGCTCAGGGTCCACCGGGGAGCTGTTTTTT

J gene: TRBJ2-2
clone size: once
D gene: TRBD2
V gene: TRBV11-2
CDR3 protein: CASSSSRLAGSTGELFF
CDR3 DNA: TGTGCCAGCAGCTCCTCTAGACTAGCGGGGAGCACCGGGGAGCTGTTTTTT

J gene: TRBJ2-1
clone size: -
D gene: TRBD2
V gene: TRBV12-5
CDR3 protein: CASGLVTSSPGRDEQFF
CDR3 DNA: TGTGCTAGTGGTTTGGTGACTAGCTCCCCTGGTCGAGATGAGCAGTTCTTC

J gene: TRBJ2-7
clone size: -
D gene: -
V gene: TRBV27
CDR3 protein: CASTLTGASYEQYF
CDR3 DNA: TGTGCCAGCACACTGACAGGAGCCTCCTACGAGCAGTACTTC

J gene: TRBJ1-2
clone size: -
D gene: -
V gene: TRBV5-8
CDR3 protein: CASSPTGPDYGYTF
CDR3 DNA: TGTGCCAGCAGCCCAACAGGGCCTGACTATGGCTACACCTTC

J gene: TRBJ2-5
clone size: few
D gene: -
V gene: TRBV5-4
CDR3 protein: CASSLVVSGQETQYF
CDR3 DNA: TGTGCCAGCAGCTTGGTAGTGTCAGGTCAAGAGACCCAGTACTTC

J gene: TRBJ1-6
clone size: -
D gene: TRBD1
V gene: TRBV5-6
CDR3 protein: CASSMGQAQYNSPLHF
CDR3 DNA: TGTGCCAGCAGCATGGGACAGGCGCAATATAATTCACCCCTCCACTTT

J gene: TRBJ1-3
clone size: -
D gene: -
V gene: TRBV3-1/TRBV3-2
CDR3 protein: CASSPTQLRSGNTIYF
CDR3 DNA: TGTGCCAGCAGCCCAACACAGCTGCGCTCTGGAAACACCATATATTTT

J gene: TRBJ1-5
clone size: once
D gene: -
V gene: TRBV24-1
CDR3 protein: CATSDPRTGNQPQHF
CDR3 DNA: TGTGCCACCAGTGATCCGAGGACAGGCAATCAGCCCCAGCATTTT

J gene: TRBJ1-1
clone size: -
D gene: -
V gene: TRBV13
CDR3 protein: CASSLTPRTEAFF
CDR3 DNA: TGTGCCAGCAGCTTAACCCCGCGGACTGAAGCTTTCTTT

J gene: TRBJ2-1
clone size: -
D gene: -
V gene: TRBV7-8
CDR3 protein: CASSGGAYHEQFF
CDR3 DNA: TGTGCCAGCAGCGGGGGGGCTTACCATGAGCAGTTCTTC

J gene: TRBJ1-6
clone size: once
D gene: TRBD1
V gene: TRBV28
CDR3 protein: CASSLSGTGTNSPLHF
CDR3 DNA: TGTGCCAGCAGTTTATCCGGGACAGGGACAAACTCACCCCTCCACTTT

J gene: TRBJ1-1
clone size: few
D gene: -
V gene: TRBV29-1
CDR3 protein: CSTTNEVVRGTEAFF
CDR3 DNA: TGCAGCACCACGAACGAGGTCGTCCGGGGAACTGAAGCTTTCTTT

J gene: TRBJ1-2
clone size: -
D gene: TRBD1
V gene: TRBV3-1/TRBV3-2
CDR3 protein: CASSQVSGRGVYGYTF
CDR3 DNA: TGTGCCAGCAGCCAAGTTTCTGGCAGGGGGGTCTATGGCTACACCTTC

J gene: TRBJ1-6
clone size: -
D gene: TRBD1
V gene: TRBV5-4
CDR3 protein: CASSLADRDSPLHF
CDR3 DNA: TGTGCCAGCAGCTTGGCGGACAGGGATTCACCCCTCCACTTT

J gene: TRBJ2-7
clone size: once
D gene: -
V gene: TRBV6-5
CDR3 protein: CASSYSGGRSYEQYF
CDR3 DNA: TGTGCCAGCAGTTACTCGGGGGGGCGGTCCTACGAGCAGTACTTC

J gene: TRBJ2-7
clone size: -
D gene: -
V gene: TRBV18
CDR3 protein: CASSSNRGGYEQYF
CDR3 DNA: TGTGCCAGCTCATCTAACAGGGGAGGCTACGAGCAGTACTTC

J gene: TRBJ2-7
clone size: -
D gene: TRBD2
V gene: TRBV28
CDR3 protein: CASSLPASARGVYEQYF
CDR3 DNA: TGTGCCAGCAGTTTGCCTGCCTCGGCGCGGGGGGTCTACGAGCAGTACTTC

J gene: TRBJ2-1
clone size: few
D gene: TRBD2
V gene: TRBV6-1
CDR3 protein: CASSEAGRGGMDEQFF
CDR3 DNA: TGTGCCAGCAGTGAAGCGGGGCGGGGGGGCATGGATGAGCAGTTCTTC

J gene: TRBJ2-2
clone size: -
D gene: -
V gene: TRBV19
CDR3 protein: CASTRTTNTGELFF
CDR3 DNA: TGTGCCAGTACCAGGACTACTAACACCGGGGAGCTGTTTTTT

J gene: TRBJ1-2
clone size: -
D gene: TRBD1
V gene: TRBV7-9
CDR3 protein: CASSGDRGYGYTF
CDR3 DNA: TGTGCCAGCAGTGGGGACAGGGGTTATGGCTACACCTTC

J gene: TRBJ1-3
clone size: once
D gene: -
V gene: TRBV13
CDR3 protein: CASSLGGVAGNTIYF
CDR3 DNA: TGTGCCAGCAGCTTAGGGGGAGTCGCTGGAAACACCATATATTTT

J gene: TRBJ1-6
clone size: -
D gene: -
V gene: TRBV12-1
CDR3 protein: CASLPLGQGGSPLHF
CDR3 DNA: TGTGCCAGCCTACCTCTTGGACAGGGGGGGTCACCCCTCCACTTT

J gene: TRBJ2-7
clone size: -
D gene: -
V gene: TRBV12-5
CDR3 protein: CASGLPIPGTRPDKYEQYF
CDR3 DNA: TGTGCTAGTGGTTTGCCTATCCCCGGGACACGGCCCGACAAATACGAGCAGTACTTC

J gene: TRBJ2-7
clone size: -
D gene: TRBD2
V gene: TRBV7-2
CDR3 protein: CASSLFGLAGDEQYF
CDR3 DNA: TGTGCCAGCAGCTTATTCGGACTAGCGGGGGACGAGCAGTACTTC